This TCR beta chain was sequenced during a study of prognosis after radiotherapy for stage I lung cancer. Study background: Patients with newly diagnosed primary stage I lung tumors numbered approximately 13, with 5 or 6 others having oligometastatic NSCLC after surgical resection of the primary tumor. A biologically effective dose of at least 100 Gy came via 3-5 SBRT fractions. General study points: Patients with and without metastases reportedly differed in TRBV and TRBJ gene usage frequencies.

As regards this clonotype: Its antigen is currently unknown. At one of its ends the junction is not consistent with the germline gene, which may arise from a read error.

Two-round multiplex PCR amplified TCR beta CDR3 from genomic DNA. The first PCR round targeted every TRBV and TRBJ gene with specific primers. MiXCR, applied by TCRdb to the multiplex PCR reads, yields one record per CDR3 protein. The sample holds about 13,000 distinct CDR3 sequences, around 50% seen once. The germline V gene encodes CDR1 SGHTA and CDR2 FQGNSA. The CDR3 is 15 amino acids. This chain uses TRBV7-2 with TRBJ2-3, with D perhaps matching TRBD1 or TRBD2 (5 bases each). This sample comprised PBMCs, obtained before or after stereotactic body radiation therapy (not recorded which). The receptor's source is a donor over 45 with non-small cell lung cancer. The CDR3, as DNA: TGTGCCAGCAGCCGTAGGTTGGGGGTCGCAGATACGCAGTTTTTT. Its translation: CASSRRLGVADTQFF.